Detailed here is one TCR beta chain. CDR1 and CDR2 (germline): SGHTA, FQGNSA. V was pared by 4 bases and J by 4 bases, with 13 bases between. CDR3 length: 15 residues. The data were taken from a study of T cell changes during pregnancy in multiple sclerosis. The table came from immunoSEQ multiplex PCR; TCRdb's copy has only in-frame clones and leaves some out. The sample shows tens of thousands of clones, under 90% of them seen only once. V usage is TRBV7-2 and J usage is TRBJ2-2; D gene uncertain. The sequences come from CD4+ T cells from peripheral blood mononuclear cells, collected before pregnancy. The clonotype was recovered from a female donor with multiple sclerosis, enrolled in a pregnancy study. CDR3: CASSSRLAPTGELFF. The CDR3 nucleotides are TGTGCCAGCAGCTCCCGGTTAGCTCCCACCGGGGAGCTGTTTTTT.